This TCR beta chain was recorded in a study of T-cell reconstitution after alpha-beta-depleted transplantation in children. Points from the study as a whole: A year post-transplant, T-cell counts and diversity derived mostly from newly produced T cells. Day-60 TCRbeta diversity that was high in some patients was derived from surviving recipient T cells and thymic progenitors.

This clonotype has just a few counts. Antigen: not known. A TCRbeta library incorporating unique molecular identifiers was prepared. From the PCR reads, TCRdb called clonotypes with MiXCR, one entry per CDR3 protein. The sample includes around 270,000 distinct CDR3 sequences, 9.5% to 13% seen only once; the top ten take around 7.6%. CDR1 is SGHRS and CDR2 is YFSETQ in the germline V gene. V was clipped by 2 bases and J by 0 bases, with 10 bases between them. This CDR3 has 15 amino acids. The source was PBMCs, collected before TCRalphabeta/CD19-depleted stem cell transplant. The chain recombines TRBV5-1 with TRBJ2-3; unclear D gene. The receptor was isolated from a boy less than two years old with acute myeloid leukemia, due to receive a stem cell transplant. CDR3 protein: CASSLLPASTDTQYF. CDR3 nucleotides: TGCGCCAGCAGCTTACTACCTGCTAGCACAGATACGCAGTATTTT.